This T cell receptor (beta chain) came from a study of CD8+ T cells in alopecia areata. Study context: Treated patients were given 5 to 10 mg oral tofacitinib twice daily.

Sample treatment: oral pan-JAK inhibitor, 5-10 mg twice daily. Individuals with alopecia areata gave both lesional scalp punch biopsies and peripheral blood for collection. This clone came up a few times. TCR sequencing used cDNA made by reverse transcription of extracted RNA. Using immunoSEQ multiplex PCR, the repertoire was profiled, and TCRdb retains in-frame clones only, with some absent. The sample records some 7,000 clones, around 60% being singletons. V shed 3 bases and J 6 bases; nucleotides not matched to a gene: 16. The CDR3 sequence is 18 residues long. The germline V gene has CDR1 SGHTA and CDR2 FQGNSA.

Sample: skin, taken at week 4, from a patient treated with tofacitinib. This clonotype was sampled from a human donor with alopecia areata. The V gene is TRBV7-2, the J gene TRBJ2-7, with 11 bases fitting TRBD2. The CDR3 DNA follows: TGTGCCAGCAGCTTTAGCCTCCGAATAGCGGGGGGGCAATTCGAGCAGTACTTC. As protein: CASSFSLRIAGGQFEQYF.